A single T cell receptor (beta chain) is shown here with its context. What it recognizes is unknown. This entry comes from a study of graft-versus-host responses after intestinal transplantation. Study at large: All of the recipients had induction that used anti-thymocyte globulin, then tacrolimus and steroids for around three years.

Whole-study findings and limits: GvH clonotypes were identified within recipient marrow, with a subset emerging first in ileum or blood.

Method: immunoSEQ multiplex PCR; TCRdb's copy keeps in-frame clones and lacks some. The data contain around 100,000 clones, roughly 87% of them singletons. The source is a human donor who was the organ donor for an intestinal transplant. Material: unstimulated CD4+ T cells sorted from spleen or lymph node cells, obtained before transplant.

For the CDR3, the DNA is TGTGCCTGGACATTAGACAGGGGGATCTCCTACGAGCAGTACTTC. It specifies CAWTLDRGISYEQYF. The chain combines TRBV30 with TRBJ2-7; 9 bases are shared with TRBD1. CDR3 length: 15 amino acids. Germline CDR1 GTSNPN, CDR2 SVGIG (reference sequence). V was clipped by 4 bases and J by 0 bases; unmatched bases: 7. Full variable domain (outside the CDR3, taken from reference TRBV30 and TRBJ2-7): SQTIHQWPATLVQPVGSPLSLECTVEGTSNPNLYWYRQAAGRGLQLLFYSVGIGQISSEVPQNLSASRPQDRQFILSSKKLLLSDSGFYLCAWTLDRGISYEQYFGPGTRLTVT.